The 9 T cell receptor beta chains below were found in one sample sequenced in a study of cytomegalovirus exposure and HLA in healthy donors. Generated by immunoSEQ multiplex PCR, the TCRdb table keeps only in-frame clones and is missing some. Among 140,000 or so clones listed, roughly nine tenths were seen once. The material sequenced was PBMCs. Receptor source: a man aged 18-30 years in good health and CMV-seronegative.

The rearrangement links TRBV28 to TRBJ2-7, with TRBD1 matching 7 bases. With V trimmed by 7 bases and J by 2 bases, 8 bases remained unmatched. This CDR3 is built from 14 residues. Germline loops: CDR1 MDHEN, CDR2 SYDVKM. The CDR3: CASNSAGTAYEQYV. CDR3 nucleotide sequence: TGTGCCAGCAATTCCGCCGGGACAGCCTACGAGCAGTACGTC.

Worth noting for this clone: The same CDR3 arises from other DNA sequences in this sample as well. The chain carries TRBV6-6 and TRBJ1-1, with a weak D call TRBD1 (5 bases). Trimming left V 2 bases short and J 2 bases short, with 9 bases between. There are 14 residues in the CDR3. Per the germline V gene, CDR1 is MNHNY and CDR2 is SVGAGI (reference sequence). The CDR3 here is CASSYGQGNTEAFF. The CDR3 bases are TGTGCCAGCAGTTACGGGCAGGGAAACACTGAAGCTTTCTTT.

CDR3: CASRGTFSGRETQYF. The CDR3 bases are TGTGCCAGCAGAGGAACCTTTAGCGGGAGAGAGACCCAGTACTTC. The chain couples TRBV6-5 to TRBJ2-5; 9 positions agree with TRBD2. The CDR3 spans 15 residues. Germline V lookup: CDR1 MNHEY, CDR2 SVGAGI. The junction had 9 bases not matched to a gene; V was cut back by 6 bases and J by 4 bases.

This sequence joins TRBV4-3 and TRBJ1-2; 9 nucleotides match TRBD1. Germline lookup yields CDR1 LGHNA and CDR2 YSLEER. V shed 0 bases, J shed 4 bases, and the junction held 0 bases outside the gene matches. The CDR3 sequence is 14 residues long. DNA for the CDR3: TGCGCCAGCAGCCAAGAACAGGGGGCCTATGGCTACACCTTC. Translation: CASSQEQGAYGYTF.

The CDR3 DNA follows: TGTGCCAGCTCACCAAAGAGGGAGGCCATTTCGAGGGATGAGCAGTTCTTC. Its translation: CASSPKREAISRDEQFF. V usage is TRBV18 and J usage is TRBJ2-1; maybe TRBD2 (6 bases). The CDR3 is made up of 17 amino acids. The germline CDR1 and CDR2 sequences are KGHSH and LQKENI. V was shortened by 2 bases and J by 8 bases, with 22 bases between the two germline ends.

This sequence joins TRBV29-1 and TRBJ2-3, with a tentative D call TRBD1 (6 bases). V lost 7 bases, J lost 2 bases, and 16 bases lay in between. The CDR3 extends over 14 amino acids. Germline CDR1 and CDR2: SQVTM and ANQGSEA. The CDR3 DNA sequence: TGCAGCGCCCCAGGACAGCTAGCCACAGATACGCAGTATTTT. Its protein product is CSAPGQLATDTQYF.

CDR3 coding DNA: TGTGCCATCAGCGCCACTCCGGGACAGGGAGCTAACTATGGCTACACCTTC. Translated: CAISATPGQGANYGYTF. This sequence joins TRBV10-3 and TRBJ1-2, with 9 bases lining up with TRBD1. Per germline, CDR1 ENHRY and CDR2 SYGVKD. V lost 6 bases to trimming and J lost 0 bases; unmatched junction nucleotides: 11. This CDR3 spans 17 amino acids.

The chain combines TRBV15 with TRBJ1-5; D ambiguous. The V end lost 6 bases, the J end lost 7 bases, and 10 bases lay between the germline ends. There are 12 residues in the CDR3. Germline CDR1 LNHNV, CDR2 YYDKDF (reference sequence). CDR3 protein: CATRRGTQPQHF. As DNA, the CDR3 is TGTGCCACCAGGCGGGGAACCCAGCCCCAGCATTTT.

V is TRBV27 and J is TRBJ2-1, with TRBD2 matching over 7 bases. From germline, CDR1 is MNHEY and CDR2 SMNVEV (reference sequence). The CDR3 consists of 15 residues. The ends lost 3 bases at V and 2 bases at J; junction bases unmatched: 4. The CDR3 sequence is CASSFGGGTYNEQFF. The DNA for the CDR3 is TGTGCCAGCAGTTTCGGCGGGGGAACCTACAATGAGCAGTTCTTC.